The 18 T cell receptor beta chains below all came from one sample that was sequenced in a study of shared clonotypes between healthy human individuals. Generated by immunoSEQ multiplex PCR, the TCRdb table keeps only in-frame clones and is missing some. The table has some 1 million clones, more than 60% seen once. Sample: memory CD4+ T cells sorted from blood. Subset of the sample: CD45RA-negative fraction. Every receptor here comes from a man aged 18 to 29 in good health.

The rearrangement joins TRBV28 to TRBJ2-1; D might be TRBD1 (6 bases). V lost 5 bases to trimming and J lost 10 bases, with 21 bases between them. CDR3 length: 15 amino acids. From germline, CDR1 is MDHEN and CDR2 SYDVKM. The CDR3 DNA reads TGTGCCAGCAGTCTCGACAGGCCCCTTCACGCGGAGCAGTTCTTC. This gives the protein CASSLDRPLHAEQFF.

This clone was seen a few times. V gene TRBV7-9 combines with J gene TRBJ1-1; no clear D. This CDR3 comprises 13 residues. V was cut by 4 bases and J by 0 bases, with 6 bases left in between. Germline V lookup: CDR1 SEHNR, CDR2 FQNEAQ (reference sequence). The CDR3 sequence: CASSSSMNTEAFF. CDR3 coding DNA: TGTGCCAGCAGCTCTTCCATGAACACTGAAGCTTTCTTT. The whole variable domain, remainder taken from reference TRBV7-9 and TRBJ1-1, is DTGVSQNPRHKITKRGQNVTFRCDPISEHNRLYWYRQTLGQGPEFLTYFQNEAQLEKSRLLSDRFSAERPKGSFSTLEIQRTEQGDSAMYLCASSSSMNTEAFFGQGTRLTVV.

This clone was seen at least ten times. The chain combines TRBV6-5 with TRBJ2-7; tentative D call: TRBD1 (6 bases). CDR3 length: 15 residues. Germline V gives CDR1 MNHEY, CDR2 SVGAGI. Trimming removed 5 bases from V and 6 bases from J, with 20 bases in between. The CDR3 region has the DNA TGTGCCAGCAGTCCCCGGGCGGCAGGGGCCTCCGAGCAGTACTTC. This translates into CASSPRAAGASEQYF.

This clone appeared once. The chain joins TRBV9 to TRBJ1-2; D ambiguous. V was pared by 6 bases and J by 4 bases, with 19 bases between. Germline CDR1 and CDR2: SGDLS and YYNGEE. The CDR3 is 15 residues long. The CDR3 reads CASTLGPDHGYGYTF. CDR3 DNA: TGTGCCAGCACCTTAGGGCCCGATCACGGCTATGGCTACACCTTC.

This chain links TRBV9 with TRBJ2-1; the match to TRBD1 covers 7 bases. Germline CDR1 reads SGDLS; CDR2 reads YYNGEE. Losses at the gene ends were 3 bases for V and 4 bases for J; bases not matched to a gene: 4. This CDR3 spans 14 amino acids. This chain's CDR3 is CASSAGTAYNEQFF. The DNA for the CDR3 is TGTGCCAGCAGCGCCGGGACAGCTTACAATGAGCAGTTCTTC. The variable domain in full, with the rest retrieved from reference TRBV9 and TRBJ2-1, is DSGVTQTPKHLITATGQRVTLRCSPRSGDLSVYWYQQSLDQGLQFLIQYYNGEERAKGNILERFSAQQFPDLHSELNLSSLELGDSALYFCASSAGTAYNEQFFGPGTRLTVL.

This clone was observed a few times. The chain uses TRBV5-1 and TRBJ2-1; 10 bases line up with TRBD2. The CDR3 sequence is 16 residues long. The V and J ends lost 0 bases and 3 bases, in that order; junction bases with no gene match: 3. CDR1 and CDR2 from the germline V gene are SGHRS and YFSETQ. In nucleotides, the CDR3 is TGCGCCAGCAGCTTGGCGGCTAGCGGGGGCTACAATGAGCAGTTCTTC. Its translation: CASSLAASGGYNEQFF.

This clone was counted a few times. The chain combines TRBV10-3 with TRBJ1-1; D uncertain. Trimming removed 7 bases from V and 1 base from J, with 10 bases in between. The V gene's germline CDR1 is ENHRY and CDR2 SYGVKD. The CDR3 length is 13 residues. The CDR3 protein is CAINWERNTEAFF. CDR3 DNA sequence: TGTGCCATCAATTGGGAGAGGAACACTGAAGCTTTCTTT.

In the case of this clone: The germline gene is not matched at one end of the junction; a read error may be the cause. V usage is TRBV5-1 and J usage is TRBJ2-3; 8 nucleotides match TRBD1. The length of the CDR3 is 15 residues. Germline V gene sequence: CDR1 SGHRS, CDR2 YFSETQ. The CDR3 sequence: CASSLVRQGTGTQYF. In DNA form, the CDR3 reads TGCGCCAGCAGCTTGGTCCGCCAGGGGACAGGTACGCAGTATTTT. Filled out from reference TRBV5-1 and TRBJ2-3, the complete variable domain reads KAGVTQTPRYLIKTRGQQVTLSCSPISGHRSVSWYQQTPGQGLQFLFEYFSETQRNKGNFPGRFSGRQFSNSRSEMNVSTLELGDSALYLCASSLVRQGTGTQYFGPGTRLTVL.

CDR3 protein: CASSFNTKTQYF. As DNA, the CDR3 is TGTGCCAGCAGCTTTAACACGAAGACCCAGTACTTC. The V gene is TRBV7-2, the J gene TRBJ2-5; D is ambiguous. Germline values: CDR1 SGHTA, CDR2 FQGNSA. V dropped 3 bases and J dropped 6 bases, with 8 bases sitting between them. This CDR3 contains 12 residues.

This clone was detected once. Other nucleotide sequences in the sample specify the same CDR3. The chain's CDR3 is CASSLVPQETQYF. Here the CDR3 DNA reads TGTGCCAGCAGCTTGGTCCCCCAGGAGACCCAGTACTTC. V usage is TRBV5-4 and J usage is TRBJ2-5; no clear D. Germline lookup yields CDR1 SGHNT and CDR2 YYREEE (reference sequence). V shed 0 bases and J shed 5 bases, with 8 bases lying between them. The CDR3 length is 13 residues.

The J gene is TRBJ2-7, the V gene TRBV6-1; no reliable D call. V dropped 11 bases and J dropped 3 bases, with 17 bases sitting between them. The CDR3 length is 13 residues. Germline CDR1 and CDR2: MNHNS and SASEGT. This CDR3 reads CAATQGWGYEQYF. In nucleotides, the CDR3 is TGTGCCGCTACTCAAGGTTGGGGCTACGAGCAGTACTTC.

The sample holds a few counts of this clone. V gene TRBV19 combines with J gene TRBJ2-2; a possible D gene is TRBD1 (7 bases). Trimming left V 7 bases short and J 5 bases short, with 20 bases between. Germline loops: CDR1 LNHDA, CDR2 SQIVND (reference sequence). CDR3 length: 16 residues. This chain's CDR3 is CASTPSLRGRTGELFF. The CDR3 coding sequence is TGTGCCAGTACCCCCTCACTCAGGGGGAGGACCGGGGAGCTGTTTTTT. Complete variable domain (other parts from reference TRBV19 and TRBJ2-2): DGGITQSPKYLFRKEGQNVTLSCEQNLNHDAMYWYRQDPGQGLRLIYYSQIVNDFQKGDIAEGYSVSREKKESFPLTVTSAQKNPTAFYLCASTPSLRGRTGELFFGEGSRLTVL.

This clone was recorded a few times. A far larger clone differs by one base, so this is likely a read error. Other DNA sequences in this specimen translate into the identical CDR3. The rearrangement joins TRBV7-9 to TRBJ2-3; D is unresolved. The germline V gene has CDR1 SEHNR and CDR2 FQNEAQ (reference sequence). The CDR3 runs to 12 residues. Trimming took off 4 bases at V and 0 bases at J, with 2 bases between the two ends. In DNA, the CDR3 is TGTGCCAGCAGCTCCAGCACAGATACGCAGTATTTT. Its protein is CASSSSTDTQYF.

J is TRBJ1-6 and V is TRBV7-2; TRBD1 agrees at 8 bases. Germline V gene data show CDR1 as SGHTA and CDR2 as FQGNSA. Trimming took 6 bases from V and 0 from J; bases not matched to a gene: 4. The CDR3 runs 16 residues. The CDR3 loop is CASRGTGYSYNSPLHF. In DNA form, the CDR3 reads TGTGCCAGCAGAGGGACAGGCTACTCCTATAATTCACCCCTCCACTTT.

V gene TRBV5-4 combines with J gene TRBJ2-6; D is ambiguous. The germline CDR1 and CDR2 sequences are SGHNT and YYREEE (reference sequence). The CDR3 has 13 residues. V gave up 6 bases and J gave up 1 base, with 5 bases separating them. CDR3 nucleotides: TGTGCCAGCACCGCGTCTGGGGCCAACGTCCTGACTTTC. Translation: CASTASGANVLTF. The full variable domain, in which reference TRBV5-4 and TRBJ2-6 provide the parts outside the CDR3, is ETGVTQSPTHLIKTRGQQVTLRCSSQSGHNTVSWYQQALGQGPQFIFQYYREEENGRGNFPPRFSGLQFPNYSSELNVNALELDDSALYLCASTASGANVLTFGAGSRLTVL.

With respect to this clone: Other DNA sequences within the sample encode an identical CDR3. The chain joins TRBV19 to TRBJ2-2; D is unresolved. Per the germline V gene, CDR1 is LNHDA and CDR2 is SQIVND (reference sequence). V was cut by 1 base and J by 5 bases, with 5 bases left in between. CDR3 length: 13 residues. CDR3 in DNA: TGTGCCAGTAGTATAGGGCTAACCGGGGAGCTGTTTTTT. Its protein product is CASSIGLTGELFF.

Only a few counts were recorded for this clone. This chain uses TRBV2 with TRBJ1-5; the D gene is possibly TRBD1 (6 bases). Trimming took 2 bases from V and 0 from J, leaving 14 bases between them. The length of the CDR3 is 17 residues. CDR1 and CDR2 from the germline V gene are SNHLY and FYNNEI. The CDR3 here is CASSETGNRLSNQPQHF. For the CDR3, the DNA is TGTGCCAGCAGTGAAACAGGGAACCGACTTAGCAATCAGCCCCAGCATTTT.

The rearrangement uses TRBV7-2 and TRBJ2-1; 10 bases are shared with TRBD1. The CDR3 runs 16 residues. J lost 4 bases, V lost 4 bases, and 7 bases had no gene match. Germline CDR1 reads SGHTA; CDR2 reads FQGNSA. The CDR3 DNA reads as TGTGCCAGCAGCTCCGTGGGGACAGGGGCGTACAATGAGCAGTTCTTC. This translates into CASSSVGTGAYNEQFF. Full variable domain (outside the CDR3, taken from reference TRBV7-2 and TRBJ2-1): GAGVSQSPSNKVTEKGKDVELRCDPISGHTALYWYRQSLGQGLEFLIYFQGNSAPDKSGLPSDRFSAERTGGSVSTLTIQRTQQEDSAVYLCASSSVGTGAYNEQFFGPGTRLTVL.